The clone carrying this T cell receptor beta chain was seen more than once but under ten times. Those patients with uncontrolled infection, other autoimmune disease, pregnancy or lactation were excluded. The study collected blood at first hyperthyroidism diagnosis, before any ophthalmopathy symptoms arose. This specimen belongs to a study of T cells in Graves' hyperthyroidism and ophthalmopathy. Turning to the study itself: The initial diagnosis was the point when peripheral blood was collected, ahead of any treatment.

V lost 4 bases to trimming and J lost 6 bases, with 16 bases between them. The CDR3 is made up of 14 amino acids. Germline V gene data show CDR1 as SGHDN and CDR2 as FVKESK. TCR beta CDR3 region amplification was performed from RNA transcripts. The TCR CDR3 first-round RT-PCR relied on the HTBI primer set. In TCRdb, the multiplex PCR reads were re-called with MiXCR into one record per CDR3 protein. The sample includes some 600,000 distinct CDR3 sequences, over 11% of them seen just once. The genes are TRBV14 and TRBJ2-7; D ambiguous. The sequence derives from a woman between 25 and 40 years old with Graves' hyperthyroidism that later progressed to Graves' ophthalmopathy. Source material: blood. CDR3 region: CASSLRPPPSEQYF. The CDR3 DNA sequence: TGTGCCAGCAGCCTCCGGCCACCCCCGAGCGAGCAGTACTTC.